Below are 32 T cell receptor beta chains sequenced from a single sample in a study of shared clonotypes between healthy human individuals (TCRdb year 2020). Library method: the immunoSEQ multiplex PCR assay. The source is immuneACCESS, and TCRdb retained only in-frame sequences with V and J called. Part of the clones is not carried over; for the studies checked, unresolved V genes explain less than half of this, and the remainder is unexplained. The sample includes just over 2,000,000 clones, with 85% to 95% observed a single time. Under 0.15% of the sample comes from the top ten. Sequencing was done on a sample of naive CD4+ T cells sorted from blood. In light of the paper, this sample's cell subset or site label describes: CD45RA+ positively selected. The receptors originated from a man between 18 and 29 years old in good health.

This chain connects TRBV5-6 to TRBJ1-4, with D maybe TRBD1 (5 bases). This CDR3 comprises 14 residues. Germline V gene sequence: CDR1 SGHDT, CDR2 YYEEEE. Trimming took 1 base from V and 7 from J, leaving 11 bases between them. CDR3 sequence: CASSLQGLGEKLFF. Written as DNA, the CDR3 is TGTGCCAGCAGCTTGCAGGGTTTGGGTGAAAAACTGTTTTTT. Full variable domain (outside the CDR3, taken from reference TRBV5-6 and TRBJ1-4): DAGVTQSPTHLIKTRGQQVTLRCSPKSGHDTVSWYQQALGQGPQFIFQYYEEEERQRGNFPDRFSGHQFPNYSSELNVNALLLGDSALYLCASSLQGLGEKLFFGSGTQLSVL.

The rearrangement joins TRBV25-1 to TRBJ1-4, with D unresolved. V gave up 2 bases and J gave up 3 bases, with 10 bases separating them. The CDR3 is 15 residues long. Germline CDR1 reads MGHDK; CDR2 reads SYGVNS. Here the CDR3 DNA reads TGTGCCAGCAGTGAAAACGGTGGATCTAATGAAAAACTGTTTTTT. Translated, it gives CASSENGGSNEKLFF.

To note about this clone: The same CDR3 also results from other DNA sequences found in this sample. V gene TRBV6-1 combines with J gene TRBJ1-2; 10 positions match TRBD1. CDR1 and CDR2 from the germline V gene are MNHNS and SASEGT. The CDR3 length is 14 residues. The V gene end was trimmed by 3 bases and the J gene end by 4 bases; junction bases not matched to a gene: 2. The CDR3 DNA reads TGTGCCAGCAGTGAGGACAGGGGGTTCTATGGCTACACCTTC. This translates into CASSEDRGFYGYTF.

The genes are TRBV6-5 and TRBJ1-1; TRBD1 is a possible D gene (5 bases). The V and J ends lost 7 bases and 4 bases respectively, with 13 bases between them. The CDR3 consists of 13 residues. Looked up from germline, CDR1 is MNHEY and CDR2 is SVGAGI. The CDR3 bases are TGTGCCAGCACCAGTGCGGGGCTCACTGAAGCTTTCTTT. Its translation: CASTSAGLTEAFF.

Points on this clone: The sample carries other DNA sequences with the same CDR3. The chain employs TRBV18 and TRBJ2-7; D not resolved. V shed 3 bases and J shed 3 bases, with 9 bases lying between them. Germline CDR1 and CDR2: KGHSH and LQKENI. The CDR3 loop spans 13 amino acids. The CDR3 loop is CASSPGQYYEQYF. The CDR3 bases are TGTGCCAGCTCACCTGGGCAATACTACGAGCAGTACTTC.

The V call is TRBV5-6, the J call TRBJ1-2; D is possibly TRBD1 (5 bases). Trimming removed 4 bases at V and 3 bases at J, with 16 bases between. The V gene's germline CDR1 is SGHDT and CDR2 YYEEEE. This CDR3 contains 15 residues. The CDR3 DNA follows: TGTGCCAGCAGCCGGGGGGAGAGCTCCTACTATGGCTACACCTTC. Residues: CASSRGESSYYGYTF.

The chain uses TRBV30 and TRBJ1-1, with TRBD1 matching over 9 bases. CDR1 GTSNPN and CDR2 SVGIG come from the germline V gene (reference sequence). CDR3 length: 15 residues. The ends lost 5 bases at V and 4 bases at J; junction bases unmatched: 11. CDR3 sequence (DNA): TGTGCCTGGGTCCGGGACAGGGCGGTACGCACTGAAGCTTTCTTT. This gives the protein CAWVRDRAVRTEAFF.

This clone was detected only once. The rearrangement links TRBV11-2 to TRBJ1-4; the match to TRBD1 covers 12 bases. Germline V gives CDR1 SGHAT, CDR2 FQNNGV. The CDR3 covers 16 residues. Trimming took 5 bases from V and 8 from J; bases not matched to a gene: 9. CDR3 sequence reads: CASSQMGQGAGEKLFF. DNA for the CDR3: TGTGCCAGCAGCCAGATGGGACAGGGGGCAGGCGAAAAACTGTTTTTT. The full variable domain, in which reference TRBV11-2 and TRBJ1-4 provide the parts outside the CDR3, is EAGVAQSPRYKIIEKRQSVAFWCNPISGHATLYWYQQILGQGPKLLIQFQNNGVVDDSQLPKDRFSAERLKGVDSTLKIQPAKLEDSAVYLCASSQMGQGAGEKLFFGSGTQLSVL.

In regard to this clone: This same CDR3 is encoded by further DNA sequences in the sample. The chain is built from TRBV5-1 and TRBJ1-2, with D hard to call. Looked up from germline, CDR1 is SGHRS and CDR2 is YFSETQ. Trimming cost V 2 bases and J 2 bases, with 10 bases left between them. This CDR3 is 14 amino acids long. The CDR3 region is CASSLRTDNYGYTF. The CDR3 region has the DNA TGCGCCAGCAGCTTACGGACGGACAACTATGGCTACACCTTC. Full variable domain (rest looked up from reference TRBV5-1 and TRBJ1-2): KAGVTQTPRYLIKTRGQQVTLSCSPISGHRSVSWYQQTPGQGLQFLFEYFSETQRNKGNFPGRFSGRQFSNSRSEMNVSTLELGDSALYLCASSLRTDNYGYTFGSGTRLTVV.

The chain couples TRBV19 to TRBJ1-1, with D possibly matching TRBD1 (5 bases). V dropped 6 bases and J dropped 1 base, with 15 bases sitting between them. Per germline, CDR1 LNHDA and CDR2 SQIVND (reference sequence). CDR3 length: 15 amino acids. CDR3 nucleotide sequence: TGTGCCAGTAGCCTGGCTGGACACCAGAACACTGAAGCTTTCTTT. It encodes CASSLAGHQNTEAFF.

The chain employs TRBV7-8 and TRBJ1-6; 10 nucleotides agree with TRBD1. With 3 bases clipped from V and 9 bases from J, the junction kept 14 bases outside the gene matches. The CDR3 has 18 residues. Germline CDR1 is SGHVS and CDR2 is FQNEAQ. The DNA of the CDR3 is TGTGCCAGCAGCTTCGGGACAGGGGAATTTTCGTTAAGTTCACCCCTCCACTTT. Encoded protein: CASSFGTGEFSLSSPLHF. Combining the CDR3 with reference TRBV7-8 and TRBJ1-6 gives the whole variable domain GAGVSQSPRYKVAKRGQDVALRCDPISGHVSLFWYQQALGQGPEFLTYFQNEAQLDKSGLPSDRFFAERPEGSVSTLKIQRTQQEDSAVYLCASSFGTGEFSLSSPLHFGNGTRLTVT.

This rearrangement joins TRBV6-6 to TRBJ2-2; no reliable D call. The germline V gene encodes CDR1 MNHNY and CDR2 SVGAGI (reference sequence). The CDR3 runs 14 residues. V lost 6 bases to trimming and J lost 1 base, with 9 bases between them. CDR3 in DNA: TGTGCCAGCAGATCGGACCAGAACACCGGGGAGCTGTTTTTT. Translating it yields CASRSDQNTGELFF.

The rearrangement links TRBV5-1 to TRBJ2-5; D gene ambiguous. The CDR3 consists of 15 residues. Germline CDR1 reads SGHRS; CDR2 reads YFSETQ. V was trimmed by 7 bases and J by 2 bases, leaving 18 bases between them. CDR3: CASAQRLGIQETQYF. CDR3 nucleotide sequence: TGCGCCAGCGCTCAAAGATTAGGGATACAAGAGACCCAGTACTTC.

The chain is built from TRBV28 and TRBJ1-1; TRBD1 is a possible D gene (6 bases). Germline V gene data show CDR1 as MDHEN and CDR2 as SYDVKM. Trimming removed 4 bases from V and 4 bases from J, with 13 bases in between. The CDR3 is 14 residues long. CDR3 sequence (DNA): TGTGCCAGCAGTTCACCAGGGGATAGCACTGAAGCTTTCTTT. This translates into CASSSPGDSTEAFF.

The chain carries TRBV7-9 and TRBJ1-1; D gene unclear. The CDR3 is 13 residues long. Germline CDR1 SEHNR, CDR2 FQNEAQ (reference sequence). Trimming took 5 bases from V and 1 from J, leaving 8 bases between them. The CDR3 bases are TGTGCCAGCAGCCGTGCGGAGAACACTGAAGCTTTCTTT. Encoded protein: CASSRAENTEAFF.

This clone has only one observation. The chain links TRBV2 to TRBJ2-7; no firm D call. Trimming removed 6 bases at V and 3 bases at J, with 9 bases between. CDR3 length equals 12 residues. Germline V CDR1 and CDR2: SNHLY, FYNNEI. This CDR3 reads CASRWTVYEQYF. The CDR3 DNA is TGTGCCAGCAGGTGGACGGTCTACGAGCAGTACTTC.

The chain is built from TRBV5-4 and TRBJ2-7, with unresolved D. V dropped 3 bases and J dropped 0 bases, with 10 bases sitting between them. The CDR3 spans 14 residues. Looked up from germline, CDR1 is SGHNT and CDR2 is YYREEE (reference sequence). The CDR3 nucleotides read TGTGCCAGCAGCTCGACCGGCCCCTCCTACGAGCAGTACTTC. Encoded protein: CASSSTGPSYEQYF.

This clone occurred once. V gene TRBV11-2 combines with J gene TRBJ2-7, with 10 bases matching TRBD2. Germline V gene data show CDR1 as SGHAT and CDR2 as FQNNGV. Trimming took 5 bases from V and 2 from J; bases not matched to a gene: 9. The CDR3 is 16 residues long. Here the CDR3 DNA reads TGTGCCAGCAGCCCCACTTATAGCGGGAGGACCTACGAGCAGTACTTC. Protein: CASSPTYSGRTYEQYF. The full variable domain, completed using reference TRBV11-2 and TRBJ2-7, is EAGVAQSPRYKIIEKRQSVAFWCNPISGHATLYWYQQILGQGPKLLIQFQNNGVVDDSQLPKDRFSAERLKGVDSTLKIQPAKLEDSAVYLCASSPTYSGRTYEQYFGPGTRLTVT.

About this clone itself: The sample has other DNA sequences that encode this CDR3 too. The chain carries TRBV5-1 and TRBJ1-5; TRBD1 matches 10 bases. Germline V CDR1 and CDR2: SGHRS, YFSETQ. This CDR3 is built from 14 residues. V lost 3 bases, J lost 4 bases, and 1 base stayed unmatched. CDR3 region: CASSSGQGNQPQHF. The CDR3 bases are TGCGCCAGCAGCTCGGGACAGGGGAATCAGCCCCAGCATTTT.

The CDR3 DNA follows: TGTGCCAGCAGCGTAGATCTTATGTATTCACCCCTCCACTTT. It translates to CASSVDLMYSPLHF. The genes are TRBV9 and TRBJ1-6; D is uncertain. Germline V gene lookup returns CDR1 SGDLS and CDR2 YYNGEE. Trimming pared 0 bases from V and 8 bases from J, leaving 9 bases between. The CDR3 sequence is 14 residues long.

V gene TRBV5-6 combines with J gene TRBJ2-7; D is perhaps TRBD2 (5 bases). Germline CDR1 SGHDT, CDR2 YYEEEE. The CDR3 covers 12 residues. Trimming cost V 1 base and J 4 bases, with 6 bases left between them. CDR3 nucleotides: TGTGCCAGCAGCTTGAGGGAGTACGAGCAGTACTTC. It yields the protein CASSLREYEQYF.

The chain carries TRBV19 and TRBJ2-4, with 7 bases matching TRBD2. Germline V gene lookup returns CDR1 LNHDA and CDR2 SQIVND (reference sequence). The V and J ends lost 4 bases and 12 bases, in that order; junction bases with no gene match: 9. The CDR3 is made up of 13 amino acids. CDR3 nucleotides: TGTGCCAGTAGTACAACCCCCGGGGGGACTCAGTACTTC. It yields the protein CASSTTPGGTQYF.

The chain combines TRBV6-6 with TRBJ2-2; no clear D. V lost 5 bases and J lost 4, with 11 bases in between. Germline assignment: CDR1 MNHNY and CDR2 SVGAGI (reference sequence). The CDR3 runs to 14 residues. The DNA for the CDR3 is TGTGCCAGCAGTCGCGGACCGTTCACCGGGGAGCTGTTTTTT. It is translated as CASSRGPFTGELFF.

The CDR3 reads CASSPGGLNQPQHF. The CDR3, as DNA: TGTGCCAGCAGTCCAGGAGGACTCAATCAGCCCCAGCATTTT. The chain uses TRBV2 and TRBJ1-5, with unresolved D. The CDR3 loop spans 14 amino acids. Germline values: CDR1 SNHLY, CDR2 FYNNEI. Trimming pared 5 bases from V and 3 bases from J, leaving 11 bases between. The full variable domain, rest sourced from reference TRBV2 and TRBJ1-5, is EPEVTQTPSHQVTQMGQEVILRCVPISNHLYFYWYRQILGQKVEFLVSFYNNEISEKSEIFDDQFSVERPDGSNFTLKIRSTKLEDSAMYFCASSPGGLNQPQHFGDGTRLSIL.

The V and J genes are TRBV30 and TRBJ1-6, with D uncertain. The CDR3 is made up of 13 amino acids. Germline CDR1 reads GTSNPN; CDR2 reads SVGIG (reference sequence). The V and J ends lost 4 bases and 9 bases respectively, with 13 bases between them. The DNA for the CDR3 is TGTGCCTGGAAAACCACATCTATTTCACCCCTCCACTTT. Translation: CAWKTTSISPLHF.

This chain's CDR3 is CASSQDLPGLDYGYTF. CDR3 DNA: TGCGCCAGCAGCCAAGATCTTCCGGGTTTAGACTATGGCTACACCTTC. The chain carries TRBV4-1 and TRBJ1-2, with D unresolved. V dropped 0 bases and J dropped 3 bases, with 14 bases sitting between them. The CDR3 length is 16 residues. Germline V gives CDR1 MGHRA, CDR2 YSYEKL.

J is TRBJ2-7 and V is TRBV7-2; D not certain. V was pared by 2 bases and J by 4 bases, with 9 bases between. The CDR3 has 13 amino acids. Germline V gene sequence: CDR1 SGHTA, CDR2 FQGNSA. CDR3 region: CASSLTRRYEQYF. The CDR3 DNA sequence: TGTGCCAGCAGCTTAACCAGGAGATACGAGCAGTACTTC.

V gene TRBV10-3 combines with J gene TRBJ2-7, with 8 bases identical to TRBD1. After removal of 4 bases from V and 2 bases from J, the junction contained 10 bases not matched to a gene. This CDR3 spans 16 amino acids. Germline CDR1 is ENHRY and CDR2 is SYGVKD. The CDR3 reads CAISVRSGDRTYEQYF. The CDR3 DNA is TGTGCCATCAGTGTTCGCAGTGGGGACAGGACCTACGAGCAGTACTTC.

The chain recombines TRBV5-6 with TRBJ1-2; TRBD1 agrees at 8 bases. J lost 5 bases, V lost 1 base, and 4 bases had no gene match. CDR1 and CDR2 (germline): SGHDT, YYEEEE. The CDR3 covers 14 residues. In DNA form, the CDR3 reads TGTGCCAGCAGCTTGCGGCGGACAGGGTATGGCTACACCTTC. It encodes CASSLRRTGYGYTF. Filled out from reference TRBV5-6 and TRBJ1-2, the complete variable domain reads DAGVTQSPTHLIKTRGQQVTLRCSPKSGHDTVSWYQQALGQGPQFIFQYYEEEERQRGNFPDRFSGHQFPNYSSELNVNALLLGDSALYLCASSLRRTGYGYTFGSGTRLTVV.

V and J are TRBV7-9 and TRBJ1-4, with D unresolved. Germline CDR1 and CDR2: SEHNR and FQNEAQ (reference sequence). The ends were cut back, 5 bases at V and 10 bases at J, with 11 bases in the middle. The CDR3 runs to 12 residues. The DNA of the CDR3 is TGTGCCAGCAGCGCAGACCAAGGAAAACTGTTTTTT. Translated, it gives CASSADQGKLFF.

Written as DNA, the CDR3 is TGTGCCAGCAGCTCTCAACTAGACAGAAACTACAATGAGCAGTTCTTC. The encoded protein is CASSSQLDRNYNEQFF. The chain employs TRBV7-9 and TRBJ2-1, with D perhaps being TRBD1 or TRBD2 (5 bases each). Germline V gives CDR1 SEHNR, CDR2 FQNEAQ (reference sequence). The CDR3 runs 16 residues. V was trimmed by 4 bases and J by 3 bases, leaving 16 bases between them.

This clone occurred a few times. The identical CDR3 is also encoded by other nucleotide sequences in the sample. The V gene is TRBV5-1, the J gene TRBJ2-5, with a tentative D call TRBD1 (6 bases). CDR1 is SGHRS, CDR2 YFSETQ, per germline. This CDR3 has 14 residues. Trimming left V 0 bases short and J 2 bases short, with 8 bases between. The CDR3, as DNA: TGCGCCAGCAGCTTGGGACAGGCGCAAGAGACCCAGTACTTC. This encodes CASSLGQAQETQYF.